The next 14 T cell receptor beta chains were all read from a single sample in a study of T cell responses to AZD1222 COVID-19 vaccine. Assay used: immunoSEQ multiplex PCR; TCRdb lists only in-frame clones, some missing. The sample holds 150,000 to 250,000 clones, roughly 92% seen once. The sequenced sample was peripheral blood, obtained 28 days after the second AZD1222 dose. The source of these receptors is an adult who received the AZD1222 COVID-19 vaccine.

The J gene is TRBJ1-2, the V gene TRBV14, with D maybe TRBD1 (5 bases). The CDR3 consists of 15 residues. V lost 0 bases, J lost 4 bases, and 12 bases lay in between. Germline CDR1 is SGHDN and CDR2 is FVKESK. DNA of the CDR3: TGTGCCAGCAGCCAAGAAATGGGGCGCGGCTATGGCTACACCTTC. This translates into CASSQEMGRGYGYTF. The full variable domain, with the rest looked up from reference TRBV14 and TRBJ1-2, is EAGVTQFPSHSVIEKGQTVTLRCDPISGHDNLYWYRRVMGKEIKFLLHFVKESKQDESGMPNNRFLAERTGGTYSTLKVQPAELEDSGVYFCASSQEMGRGYGYTFGSGTRLTVV.

The chain couples TRBV7-9 to TRBJ1-1, with D tentatively TRBD1 (5 bases). Germline CDR1 SEHNR, CDR2 FQNEAQ (reference sequence). V dropped 7 bases and J dropped 1 base, with 13 bases sitting between them. The CDR3 consists of 14 residues. In nucleotides, the CDR3 is TGTGCCAGCACCCGGGACCTCGGGAACACTGAAGCTTTCTTT. Protein: CASTRDLGNTEAFF.

The rearrangement uses TRBV6-5 and TRBJ1-4, with D tentatively TRBD1 (6 bases). The CDR3 is 13 amino acids. V shed 5 bases and J shed 5 bases, with 9 bases lying between them. Germline V CDR1 and CDR2: MNHEY, SVGAGI. CDR3 residues: CASSRQENEKLFF. Here the CDR3 DNA reads TGTGCCAGCAGTCGACAGGAAAATGAAAAACTGTTTTTT.

This chain connects TRBV3-1 (or the pseudogene TRBV3-2) to TRBJ2-1; a weak D match, TRBD2 (6 bases). The CDR3 spans 15 residues. V lost 0 bases and J lost 5, with 11 bases in between. Germline V gives CDR1 LGHDT, CDR2 YNNKEL (reference sequence). The CDR3 spells CASSQDGLWHNEQFF. DNA for the CDR3: TGTGCCAGCAGCCAAGATGGACTATGGCACAATGAGCAGTTCTTC.

V and J are TRBV2 and TRBJ2-3, with unresolved D. CDR3 length: 13 amino acids. Trimming stripped 8 bases from V and 1 base from J, with 10 bases between. Germline V lookup: CDR1 SNHLY, CDR2 FYNNEI. Here the CDR3 DNA reads TGTGCCAGCGACTGGGCCCGCACAGATACGCAGTATTTT. Translated, it gives CASDWARTDTQYF. The full variable domain, its missing parts supplied by reference TRBV2 and TRBJ2-3, is EPEVTQTPSHQVTQMGQEVILRCVPISNHLYFYWYRQILGQKVEFLVSFYNNEISEKSEIFDDQFSVERPDGSNFTLKIRSTKLEDSAMYFCASDWARTDTQYFGPGTRLTVL.

The genes are TRBV29-1 and TRBJ2-7, with a weak D call TRBD1 (5 bases). The germline CDR1 and CDR2 sequences are SQVTM and ANQGSEA. Trimming shortened V by 6 bases and J by 5 bases, and 17 bases separated the two germline ends. The CDR3 sequence is 13 residues long. CDR3 loop: CSVVKREGDEQYF. CDR3 nucleotides: TGCAGCGTAGTAAAGAGAGAAGGGGACGAGCAGTACTTC.

The V and J genes are TRBV18 and TRBJ1-1; D ambiguous. Trimming took off 3 bases at V and 2 bases at J, with 10 bases between the two ends. The CDR3 covers 14 residues. Germline assignment: CDR1 KGHSH and CDR2 LQKENI. CDR3 protein: CASSPPGSNTEAFF. The CDR3 DNA is TGTGCCAGCTCACCCCCCGGCAGTAACACTGAAGCTTTCTTT.

The V and J genes are TRBV5-1 and TRBJ2-7; either TRBD1 or TRBD2 may fit D (7 bases each). Trimming left V 3 bases short and J 2 bases short, with 9 bases between. The CDR3 contains 13 residues. Germline V lookup: CDR1 SGHRS, CDR2 YFSETQ. CDR3 region: CASSSGGAYEQYF. The CDR3 region has the DNA TGCGCCAGCAGCTCAGGGGGGGCCTACGAGCAGTACTTC.

The chain links TRBV28 to TRBJ1-2; D unclear. Germline assignment: CDR1 MDHEN and CDR2 SYDVKM. This CDR3 spans 11 amino acids. V was clipped by 6 bases and J by 4 bases, with 6 bases between them. The CDR3 DNA reads TGTGCCAGCAGGATGAGCTATGGCTACACCTTC. Translated: CASRMSYGYTF.

This clone was detected once. V usage is TRBV3-1 (or the pseudogene TRBV3-2) and J usage is TRBJ2-5; TRBD1 or TRBD2 may be the D gene (5 bases each). The CDR3 is made up of 15 amino acids. Germline V gene sequence: CDR1 LGHDT, CDR2 YNNKEL (reference sequence). The V and J ends lost 0 bases and 2 bases respectively, with 10 bases between them. The CDR3 loop is CASSQERGQQETQYF. The CDR3, as DNA: TGTGCCAGCAGCCAAGAGAGGGGCCAACAAGAGACCCAGTACTTC.

V gene TRBV5-1 combines with J gene TRBJ2-7; D not certain. V lost 2 bases to trimming and J lost 7 bases, with 16 bases between them. CDR3 length: 14 amino acids. Germline loops: CDR1 SGHRS, CDR2 YFSETQ. The CDR3 protein is CASSFRPQPREQYF. CDR3 coding DNA: TGCGCCAGCAGCTTCCGGCCGCAACCACGGGAGCAGTACTTC.

This chain joins TRBV5-1 and TRBJ2-7; D is possibly TRBD1 or TRBD2 (6 bases each). Germline CDR1 SGHRS, CDR2 YFSETQ. This CDR3 is built from 14 residues. V shed 3 bases and J shed 5 bases, with 15 bases lying between them. The CDR3 DNA is TGCGCCAGCAGCTGGGGGGACCACAGGGACGAGCAGTACTTC. Translated, it gives CASSWGDHRDEQYF.

The V and J genes are TRBV19 and TRBJ1-6; 9 bases are shared with TRBD1. V gave up 6 bases and J gave up 6 bases; unmatched junction bases: 6. CDR3 length: 15 residues. Germline loops: CDR1 LNHDA, CDR2 SQIVND (reference sequence). This CDR3 is CASRGQGLSNSPLHF. The CDR3 nucleotides are TGTGCCAGTAGGGGACAGGGATTGTCTAATTCACCCCTCCACTTT.

The chain links TRBV19 to TRBJ1-4; D unresolved. Trimming pared 5 bases from V and 7 bases from J, leaving 14 bases between. This CDR3 spans 14 amino acids. In germline, CDR1 is LNHDA, CDR2 SQIVND (reference sequence). As DNA, the CDR3 is TGTGCCAGTAGTTACCGGGAGGATGGTGAAAAACTGTTTTTT. Amino acid sequence: CASSYREDGEKLFF. Variable domain in full (rest from reference TRBV19 and TRBJ1-4): DGGITQSPKYLFRKEGQNVTLSCEQNLNHDAMYWYRQDPGQGLRLIYYSQIVNDFQKGDIAEGYSVSREKKESFPLTVTSAQKNPTAFYLCASSYREDGEKLFFGSGTQLSVL.